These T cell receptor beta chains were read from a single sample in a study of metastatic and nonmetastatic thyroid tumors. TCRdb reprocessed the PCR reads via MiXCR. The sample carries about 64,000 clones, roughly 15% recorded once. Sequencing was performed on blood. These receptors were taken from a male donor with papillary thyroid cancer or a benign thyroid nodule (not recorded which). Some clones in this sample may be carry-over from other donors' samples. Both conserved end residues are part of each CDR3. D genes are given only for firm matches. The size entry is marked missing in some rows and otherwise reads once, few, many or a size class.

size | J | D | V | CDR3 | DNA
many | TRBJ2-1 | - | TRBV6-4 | CASSERADYNEQFF | TGTGCCAGCAGTGAAAGGGCGGACTACAATGAGCAGTTCTTC
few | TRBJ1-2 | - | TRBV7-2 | CASSLEPDGYTF | TGTGCCAGCAGCTTAGAACCGGATGGCTACACCTTC
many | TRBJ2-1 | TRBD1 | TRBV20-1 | CSARALRGQGTLNEQFF | TGCAGTGCTAGAGCCTTGCGGGGACAGGGGACTCTCAATGAGCAGTTCTTC
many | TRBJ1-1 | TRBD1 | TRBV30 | CAWSTGVNTEAFF | TGTGCCTGGAGTACAGGGGTGAACACTGAAGCTTTCTTT
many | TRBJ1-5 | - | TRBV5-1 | CASSFLVGGQPQHF | TGCGCCAGCAGCTTTTTGGTAGGGGGGCAGCCCCAGCATTTT
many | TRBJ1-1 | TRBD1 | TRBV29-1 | CSVGLTGIDSTEAFF | TGCAGCGTTGGCCTGACAGGGATTGATTCCACTGAAGCTTTCTTT
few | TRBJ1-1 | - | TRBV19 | CASSISTVGTEALF | TGTGCCAGTAGTATTTCTACCGTGGGCACTGAAGCTCTCTTT
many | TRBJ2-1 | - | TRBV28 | CASSFEYEIYNEQFF | TGTGCCAGCAGTTTCGAGTACGAGATATACAATGAGCAGTTCTTC
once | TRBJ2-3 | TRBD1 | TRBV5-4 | CASSSGVDRLGADTQYF | TGTGCCAGCAGCTCCGGGGTGGACAGGTTGGGGGCAGATACGCAGTATTTT
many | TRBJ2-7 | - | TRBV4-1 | CASSLYEQYF | TGCGCCAGCAGCCTCTACGAGCAGTACTTC
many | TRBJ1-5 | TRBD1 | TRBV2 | CASSGGQALSQPQHF | TGTGCCAGCAGTGGGGGACAGGCACTTAGTCAGCCCCAGCATTTT
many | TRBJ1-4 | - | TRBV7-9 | CASSLGDLTNEKLFF | TGTGCCAGCAGCTTAGGTGACTTAACTAATGAAAAACTGTTTTTT
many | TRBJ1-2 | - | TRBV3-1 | CASSQEDILNYGYTF | TGTGCCAGCAGCCAGGAGGACATTTTAAACTATGGCTACACCTTC
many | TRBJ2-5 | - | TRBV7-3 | CASSSKRDQYF | TGTGCCAGCAGCTCCAAGAGGGACCAGTACTTC
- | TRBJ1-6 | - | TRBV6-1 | CASSSQRGRDSPLHF | TGTGCCAGCAGCTCCCAGCGCGGTCGGGATTCACCCCTCCACTTT
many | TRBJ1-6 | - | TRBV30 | CAWNSGTPHNSPLHF | TGTGCCTGGAATTCAGGGACACCCCATAATTCACCCCTCCACTTT
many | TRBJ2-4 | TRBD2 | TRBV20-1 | CSAPKILAGAERRAKNIQYF | TGCAGTGCTCCCAAAATACTAGCGGGAGCTGAGCGGAGGGCCAAAAACATTCAGTACTTC
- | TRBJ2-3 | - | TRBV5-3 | CASSLTRDIYTDTQYF | TGTGCCAGTAGCTTGACGCGAGACATCTACACAGATACTCAGTATTTT
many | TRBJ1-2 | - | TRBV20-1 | CSARVAGYGYTF | TGCAGTGCTAGAGTAGCAGGGTATGGCTACACCTTC
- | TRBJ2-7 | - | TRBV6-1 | CASRGTRGALEQYF | TGTGCCAGCAGGGGGACCCGGGGGGCCTTGGAGCAGTACTTC
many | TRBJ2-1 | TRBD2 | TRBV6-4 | CASSPGLDGGNEQFF | TGTGCCAGCAGCCCCGGGCTAGACGGGGGGAATGAGCAGTTCTTC
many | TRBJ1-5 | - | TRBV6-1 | CASSEKGGEQPQHF | TGTGCCAGCAGTGAAAAGGGAGGGGAACAGCCCCAGCATTTT
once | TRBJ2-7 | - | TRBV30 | CAWNLQGRDYEQYF | TGTGCATGGAATCTACAAGGACGGGACTACGAGCAGTACTTC
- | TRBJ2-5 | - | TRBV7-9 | CASSLYSRKITTQYF | TGTGCCAGCAGCTTATATTCGAGGAAAATAACGACCCAGTACTTC
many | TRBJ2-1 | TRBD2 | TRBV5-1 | CASSFRLAGDSVHEQFF | TGCGCCAGCAGCTTTCGACTAGCGGGAGACAGCGTTCATGAGCAGTTCTTC
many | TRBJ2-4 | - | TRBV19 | CASSIAWGIISAKNIQYF | TGTGCCAGTAGTATAGCGTGGGGGATCATCTCAGCCAAAAACATTCAGTACTTC